A selection of T cell receptor beta chains follows, all from one sample in a study of shared clonotypes between healthy human individuals. The assay was immunoSEQ multiplex PCR, and TCRdb's table has in-frame clones only and misses some. The table records roughly 1,600,000 clones, about 98.5% of them present only once. Sequenced input: naive CD4+ T cells sorted from blood. The receptors shown here come from a man aged 25-45 years in good health. CDR3s include the opening cysteine and the closing phenylalanine or tryptophan. D genes are given only for firm matches.

.,TRBV7-9,CASSAREGEAFF
.,TRBV21-1,CASSKGDREGNYEQYF
.,TRBV18,CASSPKGASNQPQHF
TRBD1,TRBV6-5,CASRGQGWTEKLFF
.,TRBV9,CASSPRRASISGANVLTF
.,TRBV6-5,CASSYSFGKGGYTF
.,TRBV6-5,CASSTGVTRDTEAFF
TRBD2,TRBV29-1,CSVEVGLAGDTQYF
.,TRBV5-1,CASSYGVQGGSQETQYF
.,TRBV5-1,CASSKEAETTEAFF
.,TRBV9,CASSVAIGKGSSYNEQFF
.,TRBV30,CAWSRGEENEQYF
TRBD1,TRBV18,CASSPQGQIFNTGELFF
.,TRBV7-9,CASSSTNQPQHF
.,TRBV19,CASSSQGFGYTF
TRBD1,TRBV5-1,CASSLPGTGTDTQYF
TRBD1,TRBV28,CASSSVRGRFGYTF